The following is a TCR beta chain sequence with its context. What it binds is unknown. Trimming took 3 bases from V and 5 from J, leaving 14 bases between them. The CDR3 loop spans 15 amino acids. The germline CDR1 and CDR2 sequences are LGHNA and YSLEER. The sample is drawn from a study of T-cell memory formation after mild COVID-19. In the study overall: Most TCR clusters belonged to a single donor. Study results and caveats: Some responding clones appeared in pre-infection memory, suggesting cross-reactive memory joined. Those CD4+ clones that contracted were mainly in CM and EM (CD8+ ones in EMRA).

One entry per CDR3 protein results from TCRdb running MiXCR on the 5' RACE reads. Here the sample spans 470,000 or so distinct CDR3 sequences, about 20% being singletons. The J gene is TRBJ2-4, the V gene TRBV4-3; D tentatively reads TRBD1 or TRBD2 (5 bases each). The sample taken for sequencing was PBMCs or a T cell subset sorted from them (not recorded which). The TCR was taken from a man aged 18 to 30 who had mild COVID-19 (a few samples of this study predate the infection). Cell type and time point are not known. The CDR3 loop is CASSQGVTNENIQYF. DNA of the CDR3: TGCGCCAGCAGCCAGGGGGTGACTAACGAAAACATTCAGTACTTC.